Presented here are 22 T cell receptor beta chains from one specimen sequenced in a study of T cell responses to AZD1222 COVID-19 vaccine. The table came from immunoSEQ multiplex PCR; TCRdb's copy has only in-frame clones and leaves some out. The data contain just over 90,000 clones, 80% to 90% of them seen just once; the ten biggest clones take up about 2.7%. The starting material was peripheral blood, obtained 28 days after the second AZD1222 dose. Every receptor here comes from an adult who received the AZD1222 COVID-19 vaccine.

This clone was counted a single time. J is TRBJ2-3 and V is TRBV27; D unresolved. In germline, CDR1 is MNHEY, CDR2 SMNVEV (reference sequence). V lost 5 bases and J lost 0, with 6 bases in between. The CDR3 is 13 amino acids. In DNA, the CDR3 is TGTGCCAGCAGTCCATATAGCACAGATACGCAGTATTTT. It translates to CASSPYSTDTQYF.

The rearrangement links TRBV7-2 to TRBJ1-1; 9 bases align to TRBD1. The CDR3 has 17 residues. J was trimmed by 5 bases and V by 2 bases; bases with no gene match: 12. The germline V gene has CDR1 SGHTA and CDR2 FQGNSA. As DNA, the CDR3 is TGTGCCAGCAGCTTATTTAGGACAGGGGCGGGTAGTACTGAAGCTTTCTTT. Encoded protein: CASSLFRTGAGSTEAFF.

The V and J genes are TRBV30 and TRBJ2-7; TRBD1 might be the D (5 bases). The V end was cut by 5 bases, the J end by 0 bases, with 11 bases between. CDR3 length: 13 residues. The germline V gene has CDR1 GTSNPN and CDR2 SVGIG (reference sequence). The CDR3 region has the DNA TGTGCCTGGGGAAGACAGTCCTCCTACGAGCAGTACTTC. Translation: CAWGRQSSYEQYF.

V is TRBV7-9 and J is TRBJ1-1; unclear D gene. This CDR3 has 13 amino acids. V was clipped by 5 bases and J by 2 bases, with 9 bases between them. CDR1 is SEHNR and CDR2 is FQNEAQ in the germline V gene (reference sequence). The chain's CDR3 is CASSIDTNTEAFF. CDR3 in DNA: TGTGCCAGCAGCATAGACACCAACACTGAAGCTTTCTTT.

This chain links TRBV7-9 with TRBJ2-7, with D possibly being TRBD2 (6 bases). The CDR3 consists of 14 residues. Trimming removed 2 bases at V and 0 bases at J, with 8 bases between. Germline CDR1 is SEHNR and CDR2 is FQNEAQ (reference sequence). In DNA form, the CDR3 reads TGTGCCAGCAGCTTAACCGGGAGCTCCTACGAGCAGTACTTC. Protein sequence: CASSLTGSSYEQYF.

The CDR3 loop is CASSIVRPTTGELFF. CDR3 nucleotides: TGTGCCAGTAGTATAGTGCGTCCTACCACCGGGGAGCTGTTTTTT. The chain joins TRBV19 to TRBJ2-2; D uncertain. The V gene lost 1 base and the J gene lost 4 bases, with 10 bases spanning the gap. Germline values: CDR1 LNHDA, CDR2 SQIVND (reference sequence). There are 15 residues in the CDR3.

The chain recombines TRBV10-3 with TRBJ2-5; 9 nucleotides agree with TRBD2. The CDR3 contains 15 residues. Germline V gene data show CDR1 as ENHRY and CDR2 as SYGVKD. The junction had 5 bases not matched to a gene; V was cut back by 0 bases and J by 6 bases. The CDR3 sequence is CAISESSSGAKTQYF. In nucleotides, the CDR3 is TGTGCCATCAGTGAGTCATCTAGCGGGGCAAAGACCCAGTACTTC.

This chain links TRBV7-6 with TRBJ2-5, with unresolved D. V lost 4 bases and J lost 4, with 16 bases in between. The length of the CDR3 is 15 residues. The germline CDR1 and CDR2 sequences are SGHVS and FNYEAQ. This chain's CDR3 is CASSSMDGFRETQYF. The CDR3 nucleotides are TGTGCCAGCAGCTCGATGGACGGTTTCAGAGAGACCCAGTACTTC.

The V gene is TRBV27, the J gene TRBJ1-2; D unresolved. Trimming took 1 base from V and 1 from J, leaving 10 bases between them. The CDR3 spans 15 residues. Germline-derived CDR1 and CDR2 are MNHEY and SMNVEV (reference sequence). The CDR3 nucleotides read TGTGCCAGCAGTTTATACAGTTCCCTTAACTATGGCTACACCTTC. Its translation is CASSLYSSLNYGYTF.

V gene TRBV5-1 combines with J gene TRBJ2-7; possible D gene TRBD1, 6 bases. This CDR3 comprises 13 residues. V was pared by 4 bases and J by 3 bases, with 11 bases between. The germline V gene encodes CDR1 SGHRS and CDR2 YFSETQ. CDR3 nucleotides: TGCGCCAGCAGCCCGGGACAACTCTACGAGCAGTACTTC. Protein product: CASSPGQLYEQYF.

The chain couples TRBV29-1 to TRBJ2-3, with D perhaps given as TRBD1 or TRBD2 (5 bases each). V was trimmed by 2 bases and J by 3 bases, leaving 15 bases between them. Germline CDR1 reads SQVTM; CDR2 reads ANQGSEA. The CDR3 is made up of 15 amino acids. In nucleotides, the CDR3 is TGCAGCGTTGAAAATCGGGGCCGGAGGACAGATACGCAGTATTTT. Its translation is CSVENRGRRTDTQYF.

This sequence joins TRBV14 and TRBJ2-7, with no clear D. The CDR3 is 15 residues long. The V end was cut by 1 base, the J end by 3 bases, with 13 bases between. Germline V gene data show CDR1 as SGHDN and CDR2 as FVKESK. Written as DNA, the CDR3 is TGTGCCAGCAGCCAAGGACACACCCAATACTACGAGCAGTACTTC. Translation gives CASSQGHTQYYEQYF.

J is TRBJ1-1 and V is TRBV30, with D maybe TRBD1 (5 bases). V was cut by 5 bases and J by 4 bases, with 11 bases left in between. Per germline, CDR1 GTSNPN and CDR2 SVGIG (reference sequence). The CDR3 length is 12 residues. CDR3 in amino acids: CAWLRETTEAFF. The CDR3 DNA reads TGTGCCTGGCTCAGGGAGACCACTGAAGCTTTCTTT.

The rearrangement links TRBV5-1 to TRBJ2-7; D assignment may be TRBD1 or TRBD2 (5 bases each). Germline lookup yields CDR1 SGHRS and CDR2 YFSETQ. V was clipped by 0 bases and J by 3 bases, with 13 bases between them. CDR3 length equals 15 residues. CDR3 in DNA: TGCGCCAGCAGCTTGGGCTTGGGTGGGGGCTACGAGCAGTACTTC. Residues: CASSLGLGGGYEQYF.

CDR3 sequence: CASSFTGEAGYTF. The CDR3 DNA reads TGCGCCAGCAGCTTTACAGGGGAGGCTGGCTACACCTTC. The V call is TRBV5-1, the J call TRBJ1-2; 7 positions match TRBD1. This CDR3 has 13 residues. The junction had 5 bases not matched to a gene; V was cut back by 2 bases and J by 7 bases. CDR1 is SGHRS and CDR2 is YFSETQ in the germline V gene.

The CDR3 bases are TGTGCCACCAGTGATCCATACACCGGGGAGCTGTTTTTT. Its translation: CATSDPYTGELFF. The J gene is TRBJ2-2, the V gene TRBV24-1; D gene uncertain. The V and J ends lost 3 bases and 3 bases respectively, with 4 bases between them. The CDR3 length is 13 residues. In germline, CDR1 is KGHDR, CDR2 SFDVKD.

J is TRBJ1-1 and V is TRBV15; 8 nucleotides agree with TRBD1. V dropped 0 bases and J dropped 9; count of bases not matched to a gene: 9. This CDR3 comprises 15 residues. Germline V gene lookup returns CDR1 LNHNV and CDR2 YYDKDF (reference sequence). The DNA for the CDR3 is TGTGCCACCAGCAGAGATCTAGACAGGGGTGAACAAGCTTTCTTT. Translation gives CATSRDLDRGEQAFF.

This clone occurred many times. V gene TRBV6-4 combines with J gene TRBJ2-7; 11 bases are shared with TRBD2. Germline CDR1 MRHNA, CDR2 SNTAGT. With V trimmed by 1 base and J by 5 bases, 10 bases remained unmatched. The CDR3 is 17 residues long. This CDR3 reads CASSDFKRLAGIDEQYF. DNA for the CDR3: TGTGCCAGCAGTGACTTTAAACGACTAGCGGGAATCGACGAGCAGTACTTC.

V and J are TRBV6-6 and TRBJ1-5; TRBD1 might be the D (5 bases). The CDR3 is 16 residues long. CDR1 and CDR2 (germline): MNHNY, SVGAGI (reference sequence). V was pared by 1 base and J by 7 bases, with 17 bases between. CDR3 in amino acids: CASSYYRPGQRQPQHF. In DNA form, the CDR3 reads TGTGCCAGCAGTTACTACAGACCGGGGCAGAGACAGCCCCAGCATTTT.

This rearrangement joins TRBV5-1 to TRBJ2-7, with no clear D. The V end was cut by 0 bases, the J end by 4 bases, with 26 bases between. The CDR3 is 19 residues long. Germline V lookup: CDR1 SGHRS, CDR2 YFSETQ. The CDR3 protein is CASSLAAPRTLKANYEQYF. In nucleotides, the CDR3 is TGCGCCAGCAGCTTGGCTGCACCCCGGACCCTAAAAGCCAATTACGAGCAGTACTTC.

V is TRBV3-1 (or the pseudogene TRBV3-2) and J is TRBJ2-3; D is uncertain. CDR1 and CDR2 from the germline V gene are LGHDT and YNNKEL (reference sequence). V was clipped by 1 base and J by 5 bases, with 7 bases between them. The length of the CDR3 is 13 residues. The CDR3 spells CASSQVSRDTQYF. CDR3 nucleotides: TGTGCCAGCAGCCAAGTCTCTCGAGATACGCAGTATTTT.

The CDR3 nucleotides are TGTGCCAGCAGCATTACCACCCTACCCAGCTATGGCTACACCTTC. This translates into CASSITTLPSYGYTF. V is TRBV5-6 and J is TRBJ1-2; D gene uncertain. The CDR3 contains 15 residues. Germline V gene data show CDR1 as SGHDT and CDR2 as YYEEEE. The germline V and J ends were trimmed by 4 bases and 4 bases, with 17 bases remaining between them.